This T cell receptor (beta chain) was sequenced during a study of blood T cell repertoires in COVID-19. Repertoires were generated with immunoSEQ multiplex PCR, while TCRdb's copy carries only in-frame clones and drops some. This table holds 120,000 or so clones, around 63% found once. Losses at the gene ends were 1 base for V and 9 bases for J; bases not matched to a gene: 7. The CDR3 runs 15 residues. The germline CDR1 and CDR2 sequences are SGDLS and YYNGEE. This receptor was taken from a woman in her 70s with acute or convalescent COVID-19. The sequenced sample was peripheral blood. J is TRBJ1-6 and V is TRBV9; TRBD1 aligns across 7 bases. CDR3 protein: CASSVTGTVGSPLHF. The DNA of the CDR3 is TGTGCCAGCAGCGTAACCGGGACAGTTGGTTCACCCCTCCACTTT.